This T cell receptor beta chain was observed in a study of T cells in Graves' hyperthyroidism and ophthalmopathy. General observations from the study: Among clonotypes expanded in thyroid above 0.001, most were also found in blood.

This clonotype was seen a single time. The antigen remains undetermined. What was amplified from RNA transcripts were TCR beta CDR3 regions. The TCR CDR3 first-round RT-PCR relied on the HTBI primer set. One entry per CDR3 protein, called by TCRdb with MiXCR from the multiplex PCR reads. The top ten clones hold 9.5% to 12% of a sample with about 380,000 distinct CDR3 sequences, about 15% of them seen once. Recently diagnosed hyperthyroidism of less than 2 months' duration affected patients aged 18 to 65. V gave up 1 base and J gave up 3 bases; unmatched junction bases: 10. Germline V gene data show CDR1 as MGHRA and CDR2 as YSYEKL. This CDR3 region has 18 residues.

The clonotype was recovered from a woman aged 60-75 years with Graves' hyperthyroidism. Sequencing was carried out using blood. The V and J genes are TRBV4-1 and TRBJ2-3; TRBD2 matches 10 bases. The CDR3: CASSQGLAGVQRTDTQYF. DNA for the CDR3: TGCGCCAGCAGCCAAGGTCTAGCGGGAGTTCAGAGAACAGATACGCAGTATTTT.